This T cell receptor beta chain was captured by sequencing in a study of blood T cells in healthy people across ages (dated by TCRdb to the mid-2010s). Background on the whole study: In model experiments, template switching captured roughly one uniquely barcoded TCR beta cDNA molecule for every two T cells. Using deep sequencing normalized with unique cDNA molecular identifiers, the study measured how TCR beta repertoire diversity changes with age. Four age groups were formed from the donors: young (average approximately 16 years), middle-aged (around 41), aged (roughly 56) and long-lived (less than 85). Donors of different ages were randomly distributed across sequencing lanes to avoid experimental bias. For two donors (one aged 18 to 30 and one aged 80 or older), the study analyzed two additional independent replicas of 1 million unique cDNA reads from the same blood draw. On the study overall, not on this receptor specifically: The percentage of naive T cells measured by flow cytometry correlated strongly with observed TCR beta diversity. Observed TCR beta diversity per million T cells fell roughly linearly with age, and a significant reduction was already apparent by age approximately 40. Estimates of total diversity based on one million sequenced T cells were considered lower bounds and underestimates. The long-lived group showed more naive CD4+ T cells, fewer expanded clones and increased TCR diversity than the aged group, suggesting age selection. Conclusive comparison of naive and antigen-experienced compartments was prevented by the profiling of bulk unsorted PBMCs. Because donor CMV infection status was unknown, age-related changes in expanded clonotypes were potentially confounded.

Library construction relied on 5' RACE. TCRdb names Illumina HiSeq 2500 as the instrument used. A second about 7 to 11 cycle PCR used a sample-barcoded 5' primer and a J-beta primer mix. A unique molecular identifier was introduced onto each TCR beta cDNA molecule by a template-switch 5' adaptor carrying 12 random nucleotides. Each sample yielded at least 2.5 million CDR3-containing paired-end reads. The Mint cDNA synthesis kit, primed by a TRBC-specific oligonucleotide, was used to synthesize first-strand cDNA from all RNA. Following uracil-DNA glycosylase treatment, all cDNA underwent a first 18-cycle PCR with the universal primers M1SS and BC2_uni_R. In the source study's methods: Normalization of each sample was performed by random selection of 1 million high-quality reads, each carrying a distinct molecular identifier. Reads sharing molecular identifiers were discarded rather than binned into consensus sequences. CDR3 identification, clonotype clustering and error correction used MiTCR with a Q25 quality threshold and the strictest error-elimination algorithm. A nonparametric unseen species model with Euler transformation was used to estimate lower-bound total TCR beta diversity. Clones were called with MiXCR by TCRdb after fastp trimmed the public reads at Q25, and only in-frame beta chains were retained. Records with the same CDR3 protein are collapsed into one entry carrying the most frequent genes and DNA. The V and J calls and clone size are TCRdb's, not the authors'. Here the sample has fewer than 950,000 distinct CDR3 sequences; 40% to 65% occur a single time. About two fifths of the sample is in the top ten clones.

Here V drops 6 bases and J drops 11 bases, and the junction holds 14 bases not matched to any gene. From its cysteine to its phenylalanine, the CDR3 spans 14 amino acids. Only the CDR3 part of the read is kept: 42 bases, read in frame from the first base. The germline V gene (reference sequence) yields MNHNY for CDR1 and SVGAGI for CDR2. The approximately 40 donors, aged about 6 to 95 years, were systemically healthy Caucasian individuals from Russia. Each donor gave 8 to 10 milliliters of peripheral blood, drawn into EDTA-treated Vacutainer tubes. Ficoll-Paque density-gradient centrifugation was used to isolate PBMCs, with at least 7 million per sample. Total RNA, at least 5 micrograms per sample, was extracted from PBMCs with Trizol reagent. The percentages of naive CD45RAhigh/CD27high T cells were determined by flow cytometry on a PBMC aliquot from every donor. The sample holds one count of this clonotype. No cognate antigen has been identified for it. A much bigger clone sits one base away, suggesting this may be a read error.

This sequence uses TRBV6-6 and TRBJ2-5; 8 of the junction bases match TRBD2. This receptor was taken from an elderly man in good health. The source material was blood. The CDR3 protein is CASSREGLVNEQYF. The DNA is TGTGCCAGCAGCCGAGAGGGACTAGTAAATGAGCAGTACTTC.